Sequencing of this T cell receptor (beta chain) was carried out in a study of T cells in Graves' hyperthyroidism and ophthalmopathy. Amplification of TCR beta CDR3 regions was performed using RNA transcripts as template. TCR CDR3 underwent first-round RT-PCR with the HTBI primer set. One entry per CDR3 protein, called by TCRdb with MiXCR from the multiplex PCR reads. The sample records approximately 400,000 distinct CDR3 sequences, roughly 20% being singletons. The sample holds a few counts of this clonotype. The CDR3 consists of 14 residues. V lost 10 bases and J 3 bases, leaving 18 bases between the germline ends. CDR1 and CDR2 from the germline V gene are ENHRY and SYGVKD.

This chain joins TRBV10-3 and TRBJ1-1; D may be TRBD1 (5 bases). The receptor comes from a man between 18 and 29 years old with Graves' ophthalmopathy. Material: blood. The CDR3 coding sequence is TGTGCCACAGAGGGGACTGACAAAGACACTGAAGCTTTCTTT. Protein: CATEGTDKDTEAFF.